A single sample gave rise to the 23 T cell receptor beta chains below, sequenced in a study of early T cells in non-severe SARS-CoV-2 infection. Each CDR3 protein is one row after TCRdb ran MiXCR on the 5' RACE reads. The table shows 80,000 or so distinct CDR3 sequences, with around a sixth occurring only once. The sequenced material came from whole blood. The source is an adult who was a healthcare worker with PCR-confirmed SARS-CoV-2 infection or an uninfected control (not recorded which).

This clonotype was counted a few times. CDR3 in amino acids: CASSVGIRNTEAFF. The CDR3 nucleotides are TGTGCCAGCAGCGTAGGAATCAGGAACACTGAAGCTTTCTTT. The J gene is TRBJ1-1, the V gene TRBV9; D not resolved. Germline lookup yields CDR1 SGDLS and CDR2 YYNGEE. Trimming pared 0 bases from V and 1 base from J, leaving 7 bases between. The CDR3 covers 14 residues.

This clonotype was counted only a few times. The chain uses TRBV19 and TRBJ1-5; TRBD1 matches at 10 bases. The CDR3 length is 16 residues. Germline V CDR1 and CDR2: LNHDA, SQIVND (reference sequence). J gave up 0 bases and V 7 bases, and 6 bases lay outside the gene matches. The CDR3 DNA sequence: TGTGCCAGTATTCCGGGACAGGGGTATAGCAATCAGCCCCAGCATTTT. It translates to CASIPGQGYSNQPQHF. Full variable domain (missing parts from reference TRBV19 and TRBJ1-5): DGGITQSPKYLFRKEGQNVTLSCEQNLNHDAMYWYRQDPGQGLRLIYYSQIVNDFQKGDIAEGYSVSREKKESFPLTVTSAQKNPTAFYLCASIPGQGYSNQPQHFGDGTRLSIL.

This clonotype was found many times. The chain combines TRBV7-8 with TRBJ2-3; TRBD2 aligns across 9 bases. Trimming cost V 5 bases and J 2 bases; bases outside gene matches: 11. The germline V gene has CDR1 SGHVS and CDR2 FQNEAQ. This CDR3 is built from 17 residues. The DNA for the CDR3 is TGTGCCAGCAGCCCGAAGTTAAGCGGGGGGTCCACAGATACGCAGTATTTT. It encodes CASSPKLSGGSTDTQYF.

The CDR3 coding sequence is TGTGCCAGTAGTATAGTTGCCGGGGATACGCAGTATTTT. It encodes CASSIVAGDTQYF. The rearrangement links TRBV19 to TRBJ2-3; D uncertain. The CDR3 is made up of 13 amino acids. Trimming shortened V by 1 base and J by 6 bases, and 8 bases separated the two germline ends. Germline values: CDR1 LNHDA, CDR2 SQIVND (reference sequence).

This clonotype occurred many times. This chain links TRBV5-1 with TRBJ2-5; D might be TRBD2 (5 bases). The CDR3 runs 14 residues. CDR1 is SGHRS and CDR2 is YFSETQ in the germline V gene. Trimming took off 3 bases at V and 2 bases at J, with 11 bases between the two ends. CDR3 sequence reads: CASSSGLIQETQYF. CDR3 nucleotides: TGCGCCAGCAGCTCGGGATTAATTCAAGAGACCCAGTACTTC. Full variable domain (rest looked up from reference TRBV5-1 and TRBJ2-5): KAGVTQTPRYLIKTRGQQVTLSCSPISGHRSVSWYQQTPGQGLQFLFEYFSETQRNKGNFPGRFSGRQFSNSRSEMNVSTLELGDSALYLCASSSGLIQETQYFGPGTRLLVL.

The V gene is TRBV9, the J gene TRBJ2-3; TRBD2 might be the D (7 bases). V lost 0 bases and J lost 4, with 18 bases in between. This CDR3 has 17 amino acids. CDR1 SGDLS and CDR2 YYNGEE come from the germline V gene. This CDR3 is CASSVGGGRAVSDTQYF. CDR3 nucleotide sequence: TGTGCCAGCAGCGTAGGAGGGGGGAGGGCCGTCTCAGATACGCAGTATTTT.

This clonotype was detected only a few times. The chain recombines TRBV11-2 with TRBJ2-5; D perhaps matches TRBD2 (6 bases). Germline CDR1 and CDR2: SGHAT and FQNNGV. Trimming took off 2 bases at V and 4 bases at J, with 11 bases between the two ends. The length of the CDR3 is 14 residues. This chain's CDR3 is CASSLFGAGETQYF. The DNA of the CDR3 is TGTGCCAGCAGCTTATTTGGAGCGGGAGAGACCCAGTACTTC.

This clonotype was observed a handful of times. The chain couples TRBV7-9 to TRBJ1-1, with TRBD1 matching over 8 bases. V shed 5 bases, J shed 8 bases, and the junction held 7 bases outside the gene matches. CDR1 is SEHNR and CDR2 is FQNEAQ in the germline V gene (reference sequence). CDR3 size: 13 residues. The CDR3 here is CASSTGTGGEAFF. The CDR3, as DNA: TGTGCCAGCAGCACTGGGACAGGCGGCGAAGCTTTCTTT.

V gene TRBV7-9 combines with J gene TRBJ2-7; D might be TRBD1 (6 bases). The germline CDR1 and CDR2 sequences are SEHNR and FQNEAQ (reference sequence). Trimming shortened V by 0 bases and J by 2 bases, and 11 bases separated the two germline ends. The CDR3 covers 15 residues. Written as DNA, the CDR3 is TGTGCCAGCAGCTTAGCGACAGGCCGCGCCTACGAGCAGTACTTC. This codes for CASSLATGRAYEQYF.

The rearrangement links TRBV20-1 to TRBJ2-3; 7 bases fit TRBD2. The V segment lost 3 bases and the J segment 5 bases; nucleotides outside the gene matches: 2. The CDR3 is 12 residues long. Germline CDR1 is DFQATT and CDR2 is SNEGSKA (reference sequence). This chain's CDR3 is CSARGLRDTQYF. CDR3 DNA: TGCAGTGCTAGGGGACTACGAGATACGCAGTATTTT.

This clonotype was seen more than once but under ten times. The chain has TRBV30 and TRBJ2-7; TRBD2 matches 9 bases. Germline trimming cut 6 bases from V and 5 bases from J; bases unmatched to any gene: 8. CDR1 is GTSNPN and CDR2 is SVGIG in the germline V gene (reference sequence). CDR3 length equals 13 residues. For the CDR3, the DNA is TGTGCCTGCACAGCGGGAGGCGACAACGAGCAGTACTTC. Translated: CACTAGGDNEQYF.

This clonotype was seen at least ten times. The chain recombines TRBV6-4 with TRBJ2-3; no clear D gene. Germline lookup yields CDR1 MRHNA and CDR2 SNTAGT. The CDR3 extends over 13 amino acids. Trimming took off 3 bases at V and 6 bases at J, with 10 bases between the two ends. CDR3 sequence reads: CASSDPRPDTQYF. The CDR3 DNA is TGTGCCAGCAGTGATCCTAGGCCTGATACGCAGTATTTT.

The chain is built from TRBV5-1 and TRBJ1-2; D not resolved. V was clipped by 1 base and J by 6 bases, with 16 bases between them. This CDR3 is 15 amino acids long. The V gene's germline CDR1 is SGHRS and CDR2 YFSETQ. The CDR3 here is CASSLMGHAKDGYTF. CDR3 nucleotides: TGCGCCAGCAGCTTGATGGGCCACGCAAAGGATGGCTACACCTTC.

A remark on this clonotype: Since a much larger clone is just one base distant, this may be a read error. The chain joins TRBV28 to TRBJ1-4, with D maybe TRBD1 (5 bases). Germline V gives CDR1 MDHEN, CDR2 SYDVKM. The CDR3 loop spans 16 amino acids. The CDR3 here is CVSRIRRQSVNEKLFF. In DNA form, the CDR3 reads TGTGTCAGCAGGATCAGGAGACAGTCAGTTAATGAAAAACTGTTTTTT.

This clonotype was seen many times. This chain joins TRBV11-2 and TRBJ1-5; 7 bases align to TRBD1. The germline V gene encodes CDR1 SGHAT and CDR2 FQNNGV. The CDR3 consists of 14 residues. V lost 5 bases, J lost 6 bases, and 7 bases stayed unmatched. CDR3 sequence reads: CASSRGGLSQPQHF. CDR3 bases: TGTGCCAGCAGCAGAGGGGGCTTAAGTCAGCCCCAGCATTTT. The variable domain in full, with the rest retrieved from reference TRBV11-2 and TRBJ1-5, is EAGVAQSPRYKIIEKRQSVAFWCNPISGHATLYWYQQILGQGPKLLIQFQNNGVVDDSQLPKDRFSAERLKGVDSTLKIQPAKLEDSAVYLCASSRGGLSQPQHFGDGTRLSIL.

The chain couples TRBV3-1 to TRBJ2-6; D uncertain. V lost 3 bases and J lost 1, with 10 bases in between. This CDR3 region has 16 residues. Germline V gives CDR1 LGHDT, CDR2 YNNKEL (reference sequence). In nucleotides, the CDR3 is TGTGCCAGCAGCCAGAGGTCAGCGTCTGGGGCCAACGTCCTGACTTTC. Translating gives CASSQRSASGANVLTF.

J is TRBJ2-3 and V is TRBV21-1; the tabulated D call, TRBD1, remains unverified against the DNA. TRBV21-1 has pseudogene status. CDR3 length equals 17 residues. Here the CDR3 DNA reads TGTGCCAGCAGCACCTTGGGACAGGGGCTGTGCACAGATACGCAGTATTTT. It specifies CASSTLGQGLCTDTQYF.

This clonotype appeared a few times. The chain combines TRBV20-1 with TRBJ2-3, with TRBD2 matching 7 bases. In germline, CDR1 is DFQATT, CDR2 SNEGSKA (reference sequence). There are 15 residues in the CDR3. Trimming cost V 4 bases and J 0 bases; bases outside gene matches: 7. The CDR3 here is CSATPRLASTDTQYF. Written as DNA, the CDR3 is TGCAGTGCTACCCCAAGACTAGCTAGCACAGATACGCAGTATTTT.

This chain's CDR3 is CASSPPSQSEAFF. DNA for the CDR3: TGTGCCAGCTCACCACCGTCACAGAGTGAAGCTTTCTTT. The chain joins TRBV18 to TRBJ1-1, with unresolved D. The CDR3 contains 13 residues. The V gene lost 0 bases and the J gene lost 7 bases, with 9 bases spanning the gap. Germline V gives CDR1 KGHSH, CDR2 LQKENI.

This clonotype was counted many times. The chain links TRBV29-1 to TRBJ2-7, with TRBD1 identical over 8 bases. This CDR3 has 12 residues. J lost 2 bases, V lost 6 bases, and 3 bases had no gene match. Germline V gene data show CDR1 as SQVTM and CDR2 as ANQGSEA. The CDR3 sequence is CSVRDRTYEQYF. CDR3 nucleotide sequence: TGCAGCGTCCGGGACAGGACCTACGAGCAGTACTTC.

This clonotype showed up just a few times. J is TRBJ2-5 and V is TRBV12-3 or TRBV12-4; 14 nucleotides line up with TRBD2. The CDR3 loop spans 14 amino acids. The V gene end was trimmed by 4 bases and the J gene end by 5 bases; junction bases not matched to a gene: 0. This CDR3 reads CASSWTSGRETQYF. As DNA, the CDR3 is TGTGCCAGCAGTTGGACTAGCGGGAGGGAGACCCAGTACTTC.

This clonotype was recorded a few times. V usage is TRBV3-1 and J usage is TRBJ2-1; 10 bases align to TRBD2. V shed 4 bases, J shed 5 bases, and the junction held 26 bases outside the gene matches. CDR1 is LGHDT, CDR2 YNNKEL, per germline (reference sequence). The CDR3 length is 22 residues. CDR3 loop: CASSLESMNRLAGQKGNNEQFF. CDR3 nucleotides: TGTGCCAGCAGCCTCGAATCCATGAACCGACTAGCGGGTCAAAAGGGTAACAATGAGCAGTTCTTC.

This chain connects TRBV4-3 to TRBJ2-7, with D possibly being TRBD1 or TRBD2 (5 bases each). With 0 bases removed from V and 4 bases from J, the gap between germline ends came to 10 bases. The CDR3 length is 14 residues. CDR1 is LGHNA, CDR2 YSLEER, per germline. CDR3 amino acids: CASSQDRGVYEQYF. The CDR3 DNA follows: TGCGCCAGCAGCCAAGATAGAGGGGTTTACGAGCAGTACTTC.